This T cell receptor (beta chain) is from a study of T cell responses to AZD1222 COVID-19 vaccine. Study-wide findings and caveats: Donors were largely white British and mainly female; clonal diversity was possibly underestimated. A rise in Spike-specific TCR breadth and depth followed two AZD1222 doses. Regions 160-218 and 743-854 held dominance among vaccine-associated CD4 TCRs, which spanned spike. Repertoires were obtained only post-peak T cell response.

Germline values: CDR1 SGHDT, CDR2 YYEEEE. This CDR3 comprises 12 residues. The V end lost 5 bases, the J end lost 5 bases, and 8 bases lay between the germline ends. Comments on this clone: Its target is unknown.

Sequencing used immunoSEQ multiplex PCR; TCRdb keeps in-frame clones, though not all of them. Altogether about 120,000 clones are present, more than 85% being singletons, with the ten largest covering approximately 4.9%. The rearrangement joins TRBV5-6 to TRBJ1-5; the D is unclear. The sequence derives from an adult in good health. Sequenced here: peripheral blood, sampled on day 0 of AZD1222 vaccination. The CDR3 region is CASSIGYQPQHF. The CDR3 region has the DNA TGTGCCAGCAGTATCGGCTATCAGCCCCAGCATTTT.